A selection of T cell receptor beta chains follows, all from one sample in a study of radiotherapy plus CTLA-4 blockade in lung cancer. Repertoires were generated with immunoSEQ multiplex PCR, while TCRdb's copy carries only in-frame clones and drops some. This sample has 9,500 to 15,000 clones; about 88% occur once, and the top ten carry over 25%. The input for sequencing was peripheral blood, taken from a patient treated with radiotherapy plus ipilimumab. The origin of the receptors is a human donor with non-small cell lung cancer that progressed on radiotherapy plus ipilimumab. CDR3s include the opening cysteine and the closing phenylalanine or tryptophan. Each record gives: D gene, V gene, clone size, J gene, CDR3 protein, CDR3 DNA. The D gene is left open where the match is weak. Size is stated for part of the rows, as once, few or many counts, or as a class when the clone is expanded.

d_call: .; v_call: TRBV29-1; clone_size: once; j_call: TRBJ1-2; cdr3_aa: CSLSRGEFGYTF; cdr3_nt: TGCAGCTTAAGTAGGGGGGAATTCGGCTACACCTTC
d_call: .; v_call: TRBV2; clone_size: .; j_call: TRBJ2-5; cdr3_aa: CASSELQETQYF; cdr3_nt: TGTGCCAGCAGTGAACTACAAGAGACCCAGTACTTC
d_call: .; v_call: TRBV7-9; clone_size: .; j_call: TRBJ1-5; cdr3_aa: CASSLGVGMGNQPQHF; cdr3_nt: TGTGCCAGCAGCTTAGGGGTAGGCATGGGCAATCAGCCCCAGCATTTT
d_call: .; v_call: TRBV10-2; clone_size: .; j_call: TRBJ1-1; cdr3_aa: CASSELQGSTEAFF; cdr3_nt: TGCGCCAGCAGTGAGCTTCAGGGGTCAACTGAAGCTTTCTTT
d_call: .; v_call: TRBV7-9; clone_size: .; j_call: TRBJ2-7; cdr3_aa: CASSLTPYEQYF; cdr3_nt: TGTGCCAGCAGCTTAACCCCCTACGAGCAGTACTTC
d_call: .; v_call: TRBV10-3; clone_size: few; j_call: TRBJ1-6; cdr3_aa: CAISEDNSPLHF; cdr3_nt: TGTGCCATCAGTGAGGATAATTCACCCCTCCACTTT
d_call: .; v_call: TRBV2; clone_size: .; j_call: TRBJ2-7; cdr3_aa: CASSEVGHYEQYF; cdr3_nt: TGTGCCAGCAGTGAAGTAGGTCACTACGAGCAGTACTTC
d_call: .; v_call: TRBV18; clone_size: .; j_call: TRBJ2-1; cdr3_aa: CASSPLNGLSYNEQFF; cdr3_nt: TGTGCCAGCTCACCACTTAACGGGTTGTCCTACAATGAGCAGTTCTTC
d_call: .; v_call: TRBV7-2; clone_size: .; j_call: TRBJ1-2; cdr3_aa: CASSFRGLDDYGYTF; cdr3_nt: TGTGCCAGCAGCTTCAGGGGCCTAGATGACTATGGCTACACCTTC
d_call: .; v_call: TRBV7-2; clone_size: .; j_call: TRBJ2-5; cdr3_aa: CASSLGFGGETQYF; cdr3_nt: TGTGCCAGCAGCTTAGGTTTTGGGGGCGAGACCCAGTACTTC
d_call: .; v_call: TRBV2; clone_size: .; j_call: TRBJ2-7; cdr3_aa: CASSEAWQVRYEQYF; cdr3_nt: TGTGCCAGCAGTGAAGCATGGCAGGTCAGGTACGAGCAGTACTTC
d_call: TRBD1; v_call: TRBV19; clone_size: .; j_call: TRBJ2-5; cdr3_aa: CASSDSGQHQETQYF; cdr3_nt: TGTGCCAGTAGCGACTCGGGACAGCACCAAGAGACCCAGTACTTC
d_call: .; v_call: TRBV11-2; clone_size: few; j_call: TRBJ1-2; cdr3_aa: CASSLVPGWAYGYTF; cdr3_nt: TGTGCCAGCAGCTTAGTGCCAGGGTGGGCCTATGGCTACACCTTC
d_call: .; v_call: TRBV10-3; clone_size: .; j_call: TRBJ1-4; cdr3_aa: CAISVQLTEKLFF; cdr3_nt: TGTGCCATCAGTGTACAACTGACTGAAAAACTGTTTTTT
d_call: TRBD1; v_call: TRBV27; clone_size: .; j_call: TRBJ1-4; cdr3_aa: CATRTGVISNEKLFF; cdr3_nt: TGTGCCACACGAACAGGGGTCATAAGTAATGAAAAACTGTTTTTT
d_call: .; v_call: TRBV7-7; clone_size: .; j_call: TRBJ2-1; cdr3_aa: CASSSGVDNEQFF; cdr3_nt: TGTGCTAGCAGCTCCGGGGTCGACAATGAGCAGTTCTTC
d_call: .; v_call: TRBV4-3; clone_size: .; j_call: TRBJ2-3; cdr3_aa: CASSQDGHSYTDTQYF; cdr3_nt: TGCGCCAGCAGCCAAGATGGTCACAGTTACACAGATACGCAGTATTTT
d_call: .; v_call: TRBV7-9; clone_size: .; j_call: TRBJ1-1; cdr3_aa: CASSVGEGFATEAFF; cdr3_nt: TGTGCCAGCAGCGTAGGAGAGGGGTTTGCCACTGAAGCTTTCTTT
d_call: TRBD2; v_call: TRBV4-2; clone_size: once; j_call: TRBJ2-7; cdr3_aa: CASSQDKGLADYEQYF; cdr3_nt: TGTGCCAGCAGCCAAGATAAGGGACTAGCGGACTACGAGCAGTACTTC
d_call: .; v_call: TRBV5-4; clone_size: .; j_call: TRBJ2-3; cdr3_aa: CASSLDGGFTDTQYF; cdr3_nt: TGTGCCAGCAGCTTGGACGGGGGCTTTACAGATACGCAGTATTTT
d_call: TRBD1; v_call: TRBV2; clone_size: .; j_call: TRBJ2-7; cdr3_aa: CASSERGGQGAHEQYF; cdr3_nt: TGTGCCAGCAGTGAACGGGGCGGACAGGGGGCTCACGAGCAGTACTTC
d_call: TRBD2; v_call: TRBV5-1; clone_size: .; j_call: TRBJ2-3; cdr3_aa: CASSSSGPMDTQYF; cdr3_nt: TGCGCCAGCAGCTCTAGCGGTCCAATGGATACGCAGTATTTT
d_call: TRBD1; v_call: TRBV5-1; clone_size: .; j_call: TRBJ1-3; cdr3_aa: CASSLEGQGQSGNTIYF; cdr3_nt: TGCGCCAGCAGCTTGGAAGGACAGGGTCAATCTGGAAACACCATATATTTT
d_call: .; v_call: TRBV7-8; clone_size: .; j_call: TRBJ2-3; cdr3_aa: CASSLAGGLYTDTQYF; cdr3_nt: TGTGCCAGCAGCTTAGCTGGGGGACTCTACACAGATACGCAGTATTTT
d_call: TRBD1; v_call: TRBV4-2; clone_size: .; j_call: TRBJ2-1; cdr3_aa: CASSQVQGISSYNEQFF; cdr3_nt: TGTGCCAGCAGCCAAGTACAGGGGATAAGTTCCTACAATGAGCAGTTCTTC
d_call: .; v_call: TRBV19; clone_size: .; j_call: TRBJ2-5; cdr3_aa: CASSIQGRETQYF; cdr3_nt: TGTGCCAGTAGTATACAGGGCCGAGAGACCCAGTACTTC
d_call: .; v_call: TRBV28; clone_size: .; j_call: TRBJ1-2; cdr3_aa: CASSSPTGYGYTF; cdr3_nt: TGTGCCAGCAGTTCCCCCACAGGGTATGGCTACACCTTC
d_call: TRBD2; v_call: TRBV10-2; clone_size: .; j_call: TRBJ2-3; cdr3_aa: CASREASGGSDTQYF; cdr3_nt: TGCGCCAGCAGGGAGGCTAGCGGGGGCTCAGATACGCAGTATTTT
d_call: TRBD1; v_call: TRBV29-1; clone_size: .; j_call: TRBJ1-1; cdr3_aa: CSVDSLGQGTEAFF; cdr3_nt: TGCAGCGTTGATTCTCTGGGACAGGGAACTGAAGCTTTCTTT
d_call: .; v_call: TRBV15; clone_size: .; j_call: TRBJ2-7; cdr3_aa: CATSRDDSGTYEQYF; cdr3_nt: TGTGCCACCAGCAGAGATGACAGCGGAACCTACGAGCAGTACTTC
d_call: TRBD1; v_call: TRBV6-1; clone_size: .; j_call: TRBJ1-2; cdr3_aa: CASSETGRDGYTF; cdr3_nt: TGTGCCAGCAGTGAGACAGGGAGGGATGGCTACACCTTC
d_call: TRBD1; v_call: TRBV7-2; clone_size: .; j_call: TRBJ1-5; cdr3_aa: CASSPTGNQPQHF; cdr3_nt: TGTGCCAGCAGCCCGACAGGGAACCAGCCCCAGCATTTT
d_call: .; v_call: TRBV11-2; clone_size: .; j_call: TRBJ1-1; cdr3_aa: CASSLEFGKKGTEAFF; cdr3_nt: TGTGCCAGCAGCTTAGAGTTCGGGAAAAAGGGCACTGAAGCTTTCTTT
d_call: .; v_call: TRBV6-6; clone_size: .; j_call: TRBJ2-3; cdr3_aa: CASGGGTDTQYF; cdr3_nt: TGTGCCAGCGGGGGAGGTACAGATACGCAGTATTTT
d_call: .; v_call: TRBV7-3; clone_size: .; j_call: TRBJ2-3; cdr3_aa: CASSQGSVTDTQYF; cdr3_nt: TGTGCCAGCAGCCAAGGGTCGGTCACAGATACGCAGTATTTT
d_call: .; v_call: TRBV10-1; clone_size: few; j_call: TRBJ1-2; cdr3_aa: CASSDSRGGYTF; cdr3_nt: TGCGCCAGCAGTGATTCCAGAGGTGGCTACACCTTC
d_call: TRBD1; v_call: TRBV7-9; clone_size: .; j_call: TRBJ1-2; cdr3_aa: CASSSGTEYGYTF; cdr3_nt: TGTGCCAGCAGCTCCGGGACAGAGTATGGCTACACCTTC
d_call: .; v_call: TRBV15; clone_size: .; j_call: TRBJ2-1; cdr3_aa: CATSRALGGAGSYNEQFF; cdr3_nt: TGTGCCACCAGCAGAGCCCTGGGGGGGGCTGGCTCCTACAATGAGCAGTTCTTC
d_call: TRBD1; v_call: TRBV19; clone_size: .; j_call: TRBJ1-1; cdr3_aa: CASSPPNRGEAFF; cdr3_nt: TGTGCCAGTAGCCCGCCCAACAGGGGTGAAGCTTTCTTT
d_call: .; v_call: TRBV2; clone_size: once; j_call: TRBJ2-1; cdr3_aa: CASRRGDSRGEQFF; cdr3_nt: TGTGCCAGCAGGAGGGGGGACTCCCGGGGTGAGCAGTTCTTC
d_call: .; v_call: TRBV7-3; clone_size: .; j_call: TRBJ2-2; cdr3_aa: CASSSSMNTGELFF; cdr3_nt: TGTGCCAGCAGCTCCTCCATGAACACCGGGGAGCTGTTTTTT
d_call: .; v_call: TRBV7-2; clone_size: .; j_call: TRBJ1-5; cdr3_aa: CASSLGRDQPQHF; cdr3_nt: TGTGCCAGCAGCTTAGGGAGGGATCAGCCCCAGCATTTT
d_call: TRBD1; v_call: TRBV18; clone_size: .; j_call: TRBJ1-6; cdr3_aa: CASSPTGANSPLHF; cdr3_nt: TGTGCCAGCTCACCGACAGGGGCCAATTCACCCCTCCACTTT
d_call: .; v_call: TRBV6-4; clone_size: .; j_call: TRBJ1-1; cdr3_aa: CASSESGITEAFF; cdr3_nt: TGTGCCAGCAGTGAATCCGGGATCACTGAAGCTTTCTTT
d_call: .; v_call: TRBV6-5; clone_size: .; j_call: TRBJ1-1; cdr3_aa: CASTKAGRNTEAFF; cdr3_nt: TGTGCCAGCACCAAGGCGGGGCGTAACACTGAAGCTTTCTTT
d_call: .; v_call: TRBV7-2; clone_size: .; j_call: TRBJ1-1; cdr3_aa: CASSLAAKRAAFF; cdr3_nt: TGTGCCAGCAGCTTAGCGGCGAAACGAGCAGCTTTCTTT
d_call: TRBD2; v_call: TRBV19; clone_size: .; j_call: TRBJ2-7; cdr3_aa: CASSGGLADAYEQYF; cdr3_nt: TGTGCCAGTAGTGGAGGACTAGCGGACGCCTACGAGCAGTACTTC
d_call: .; v_call: TRBV19; clone_size: few; j_call: TRBJ2-7; cdr3_aa: CASASLGGYEQYF; cdr3_nt: TGTGCCAGCGCCTCTTTGGGGGGATACGAGCAGTACTTC
d_call: .; v_call: TRBV7-9; clone_size: .; j_call: TRBJ1-4; cdr3_aa: CASSLVVWTQATNEKLFF; cdr3_nt: TGTGCCAGCAGCTTAGTAGTATGGACACAGGCAACTAATGAAAAACTGTTTTTT
d_call: .; v_call: TRBV7-3; clone_size: .; j_call: TRBJ2-1; cdr3_aa: CASSFGTPGNEQFF; cdr3_nt: TGTGCCAGCAGCTTTGGTACTCCGGGGAATGAGCAGTTCTTC
d_call: .; v_call: TRBV6-1; clone_size: .; j_call: TRBJ1-2; cdr3_aa: CASSEGAGRHYGYTF; cdr3_nt: TGTGCCAGCAGTGAAGGAGCAGGGCGGCACTATGGCTACACCTTC
d_call: .; v_call: TRBV6-1; clone_size: .; j_call: TRBJ1-1; cdr3_aa: CASSGGVGAFF; cdr3_nt: TGTGCCAGCAGTGGAGGGGTAGGGGCTTTCTTT
d_call: TRBD2; v_call: TRBV4-3; clone_size: .; j_call: TRBJ2-3; cdr3_aa: CASSQDPLAGGYTDTQYF; cdr3_nt: TGCGCCAGCAGCCAAGATCCCCTAGCGGGGGGATACACAGATACGCAGTATTTT
d_call: .; v_call: TRBV19; clone_size: few; j_call: TRBJ2-1; cdr3_aa: CASSAALKNGVLF; cdr3_nt: TGTGCCAGTAGTGCCGCACTTAAGAACGGCGTCCTCTTC
d_call: TRBD1; v_call: TRBV7-2; clone_size: .; j_call: TRBJ1-2; cdr3_aa: CASSQDRTGGYYGYTF; cdr3_nt: TGTGCCAGCAGCCAAGACAGGACAGGGGGCTACTATGGCTACACCTTC
d_call: .; v_call: TRBV19; clone_size: .; j_call: TRBJ2-3; cdr3_aa: CASRAGFPGDTQYF; cdr3_nt: TGTGCCAGTAGGGCCGGCTTTCCCGGGGATACGCAGTATTTT